This TCR beta chain was captured by sequencing in a study of blood T cell repertoires in COVID-19. Background on the study: From T cells, B-cell-depleted T cells, or PBMCs came the material, which was cDNA or gDNA.

Original data processing: The assay estimated nucleated cells by amplifying reference gene primers. Sequencing was performed with immunoSEQ multiplex PCR; in TCRdb, only in-frame clones are kept and a portion is missing. The D gene and trimming were derived from the DNA, and the V and J assignments and clone size from that table. The table lists more than 85,000 clones, approximately 88% of them singletons, with about 3.2% in the top ten. From germline, CDR1 is MNHEY and CDR2 SVGAGI. The CDR3 loop spans 16 amino acids. V lost 4 bases to trimming and J lost 9 bases, with 19 bases between them. The TCR comes from a woman between 65 and 79 years old with acute or convalescent COVID-19. Sequenced input: peripheral blood. The chain is built from TRBV6-5 and TRBJ1-6; D might be TRBD1 (5 bases). CDR3 nucleotide sequence: TGTGCCAGCAGTTCTACCCTGACAGCCCCAATTTCACCCCTCCACTTT. Translated, it gives CASSSTLTAPISPLHF.